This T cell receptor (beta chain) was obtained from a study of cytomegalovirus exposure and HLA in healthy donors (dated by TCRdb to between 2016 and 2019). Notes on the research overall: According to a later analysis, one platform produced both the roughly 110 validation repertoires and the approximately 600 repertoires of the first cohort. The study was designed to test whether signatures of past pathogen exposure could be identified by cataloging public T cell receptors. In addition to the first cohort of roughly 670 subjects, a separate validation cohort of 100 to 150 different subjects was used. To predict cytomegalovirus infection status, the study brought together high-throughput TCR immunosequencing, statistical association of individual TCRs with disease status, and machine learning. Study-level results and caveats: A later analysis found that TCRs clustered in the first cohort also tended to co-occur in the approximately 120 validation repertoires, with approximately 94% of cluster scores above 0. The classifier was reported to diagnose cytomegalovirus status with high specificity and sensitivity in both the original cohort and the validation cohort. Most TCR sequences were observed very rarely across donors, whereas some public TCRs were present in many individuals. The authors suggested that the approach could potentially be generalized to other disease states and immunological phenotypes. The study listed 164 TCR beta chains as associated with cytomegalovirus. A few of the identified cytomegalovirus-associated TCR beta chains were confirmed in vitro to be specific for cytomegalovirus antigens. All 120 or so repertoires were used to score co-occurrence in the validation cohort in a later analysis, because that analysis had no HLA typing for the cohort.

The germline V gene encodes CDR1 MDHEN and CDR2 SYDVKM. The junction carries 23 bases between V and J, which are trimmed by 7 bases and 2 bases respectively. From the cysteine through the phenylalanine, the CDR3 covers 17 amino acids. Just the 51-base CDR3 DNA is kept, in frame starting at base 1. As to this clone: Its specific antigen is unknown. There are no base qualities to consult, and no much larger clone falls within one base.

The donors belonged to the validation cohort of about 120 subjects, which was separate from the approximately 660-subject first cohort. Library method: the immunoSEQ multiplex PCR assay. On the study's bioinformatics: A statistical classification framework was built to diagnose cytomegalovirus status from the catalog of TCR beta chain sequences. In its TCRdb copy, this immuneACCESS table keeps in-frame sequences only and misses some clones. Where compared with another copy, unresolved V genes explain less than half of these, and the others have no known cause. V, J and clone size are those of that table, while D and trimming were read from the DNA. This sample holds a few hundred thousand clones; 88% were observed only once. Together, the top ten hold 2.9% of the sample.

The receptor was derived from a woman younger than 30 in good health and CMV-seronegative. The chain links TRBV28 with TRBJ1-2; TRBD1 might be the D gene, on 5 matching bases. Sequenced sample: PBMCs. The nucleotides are TGTGCCAGCACCAAGATGGGCAGGGCGAATAGGAACTATGGCTACACCTTC. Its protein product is CASTKMGRANRNYGYTF.